The text below deals with one T cell receptor beta chain. What it binds is unknown. This CDR3 spans 16 amino acids. V lost 1 base to trimming and J lost 6 bases, with 14 bases between them. Germline CDR1 is SGHNT and CDR2 is YYREEE (reference sequence). The data originate from a study of T cell responses to AZD1222 COVID-19 vaccine. This table comes from immunoSEQ multiplex PCR, and its TCRdb copy is limited to in-frame clones, with some not included. The data show approximately 80,000 clones, with roughly 85% seen just once and 3.4% held by the top ten. General study findings and limits: The donor cohort was predominantly white British with a female majority, and clonal diversity may have been underestimated. Unmutated variant regions are reportedly the target of nearly half of TCRs that are spike-specific.

The material sequenced was peripheral blood, taken 28 days after the second AZD1222 dose. This chain uses TRBV5-4 with TRBJ1-6; possibly TRBD1 for D (6 bases). This TCR derives from an adult who received the AZD1222 COVID-19 vaccine. The chain's CDR3 is CASSLLRGQGNSPLHF. CDR3 DNA sequence: TGTGCCAGCAGCTTGTTGCGGGGGCAGGGTAATTCACCCCTCCACTTT.